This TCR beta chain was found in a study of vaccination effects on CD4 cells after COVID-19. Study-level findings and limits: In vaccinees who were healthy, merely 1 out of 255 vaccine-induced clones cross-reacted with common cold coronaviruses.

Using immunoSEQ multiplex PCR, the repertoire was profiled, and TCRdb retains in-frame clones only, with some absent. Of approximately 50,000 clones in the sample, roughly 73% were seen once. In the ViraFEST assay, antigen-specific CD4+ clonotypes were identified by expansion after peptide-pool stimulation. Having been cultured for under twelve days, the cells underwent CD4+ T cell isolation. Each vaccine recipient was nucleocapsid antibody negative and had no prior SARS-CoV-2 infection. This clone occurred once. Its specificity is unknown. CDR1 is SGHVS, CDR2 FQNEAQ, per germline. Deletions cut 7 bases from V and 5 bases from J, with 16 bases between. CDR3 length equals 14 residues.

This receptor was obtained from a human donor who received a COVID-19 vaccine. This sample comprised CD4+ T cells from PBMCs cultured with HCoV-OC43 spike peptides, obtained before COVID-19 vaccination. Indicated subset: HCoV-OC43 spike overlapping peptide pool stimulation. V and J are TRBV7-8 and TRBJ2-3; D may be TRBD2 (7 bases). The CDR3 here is CASTLGGVGDTQYF. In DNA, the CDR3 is TGTGCCAGCACCCTAGGGGGGGTAGGAGATACGCAGTATTTT.